The source of this T cell receptor beta chain is a study of T cells in Graves' hyperthyroidism and ophthalmopathy. V was shortened by 6 bases and J by 6 bases, with 12 bases between the two germline ends. The CDR3 totals 14 residues. Germline V gene data show CDR1 as LNHDA and CDR2 as SQIVND (reference sequence). This clonotype was seen more than once but under ten times. TCR beta CDR3 region amplification was performed from RNA transcripts. Using the HTBI primer set, a first-round RT-PCR was run on the TCR CDR3. MiXCR was run by TCRdb on the multiplex PCR reads, yielding one entry per CDR3 protein. Of approximately 330,000 distinct CDR3 sequences listed, roughly 13% are singletons.

The gene calls are TRBV19 and TRBJ1-6, with TRBD1 as a possible D gene (5 bases). Source material: blood. The sequence came from a woman in her forties with Graves' ophthalmopathy. The CDR3 here is CASSAGPSNSPLHF. Written as DNA, the CDR3 is TGTGCCAGTAGCGCGGGACCGAGTAATTCACCCCTCCACTTT.